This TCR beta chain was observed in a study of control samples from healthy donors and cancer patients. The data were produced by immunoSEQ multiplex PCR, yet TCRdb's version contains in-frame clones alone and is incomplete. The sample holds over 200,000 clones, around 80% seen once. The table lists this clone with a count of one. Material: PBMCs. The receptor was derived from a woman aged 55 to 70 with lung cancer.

Here the CDR3 DNA reads TGCGCCAGCAGCATCGCAGGGACAAAAGATACGCAGTATTTT. Residues: CASSIAGTKDTQYF. The chain uses TRBV5-1 and TRBJ2-3; perhaps TRBD1 as D (6 bases). The CDR3 loop spans 14 amino acids. Germline V gene sequence: CDR1 SGHRS, CDR2 YFSETQ. Trimming took off 4 bases at V and 5 bases at J, with 14 bases between the two ends.